The present entry profiles one TCR beta chain with its context. Random hexamers primed reverse transcription of about 0.5 to 1 ug RNA. TCRdb re-derived calls from the immunoSEQ multiplex PCR reads in MiXCR, one entry per CDR3 protein. Seen here are 170,000 or so distinct CDR3 sequences, about 94% observed once, and the top ten hold approximately 0.09%. The data were taken from a study of CD8 T cells in Susac syndrome. With 2 bases removed from V and 8 bases from J, the gap between germline ends came to 12 bases. The CDR3 extends over 12 amino acids. Looked up from germline, CDR1 is SQVTM and CDR2 is ANQGSEA.

The sequencing input was CD4+ T cells from PBMCs. This clonotype originated in a human donor with multiple sclerosis. The V gene is TRBV29-1, the J gene TRBJ1-2; the D gene is possibly TRBD1 (5 bases). CDR3 sequence reads: CSVERSGLGYTF. The CDR3 DNA follows: TGCAGCGTTGAACGGTCGGGGCTAGGCTACACCTTC.